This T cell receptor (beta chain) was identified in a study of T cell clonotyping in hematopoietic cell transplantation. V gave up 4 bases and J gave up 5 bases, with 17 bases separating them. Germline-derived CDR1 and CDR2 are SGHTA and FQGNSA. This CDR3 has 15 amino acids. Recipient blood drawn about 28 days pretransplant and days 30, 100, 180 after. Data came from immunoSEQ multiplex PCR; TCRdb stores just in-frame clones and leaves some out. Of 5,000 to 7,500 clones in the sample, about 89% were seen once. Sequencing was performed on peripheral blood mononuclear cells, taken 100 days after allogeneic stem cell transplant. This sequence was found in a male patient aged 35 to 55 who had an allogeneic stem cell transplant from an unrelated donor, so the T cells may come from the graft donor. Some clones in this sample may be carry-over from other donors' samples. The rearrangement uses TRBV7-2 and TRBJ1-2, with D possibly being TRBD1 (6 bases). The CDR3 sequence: CASSSLGTNAYGYTF. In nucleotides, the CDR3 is TGTGCCAGCAGCTCTCTCGGGACAAATGCGTATGGCTACACCTTC.